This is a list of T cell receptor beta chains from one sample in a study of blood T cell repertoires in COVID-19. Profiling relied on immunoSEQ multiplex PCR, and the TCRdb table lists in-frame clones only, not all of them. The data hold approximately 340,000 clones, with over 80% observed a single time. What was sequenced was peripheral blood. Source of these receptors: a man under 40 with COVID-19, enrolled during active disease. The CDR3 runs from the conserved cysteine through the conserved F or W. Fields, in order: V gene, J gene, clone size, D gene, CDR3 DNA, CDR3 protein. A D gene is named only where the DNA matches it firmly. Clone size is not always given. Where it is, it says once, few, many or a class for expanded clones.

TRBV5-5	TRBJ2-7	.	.	TGTGCCAGCAGCCTCCTAGGTTGGGCAGGGGCCACCTACGAGCAGTACTTC	CASSLLGWAGATYEQYF
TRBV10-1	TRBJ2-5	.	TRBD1	TGCGCCAGCAGTGAACGGACAGGGAAAGAGACCCAGTACTTC	CASSERTGKETQYF
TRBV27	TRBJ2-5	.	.	TGTGCCAGCAGCTTCCTCGCTGGCGGGCGGGAAGAGACCCAGTACTTC	CASSFLAGGREETQYF
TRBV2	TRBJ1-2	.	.	TGTGCCAGCAGTGAACAGGGAAGCCATGGCTACACCTTC	CASSEQGSHGYTF
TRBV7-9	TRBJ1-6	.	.	TGTGCCAGCAGCTTGGTATTCGGGGAGCCCCTCCACTTT	CASSLVFGEPLHF
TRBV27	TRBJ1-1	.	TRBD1	TGTGCCAGCAGTTTGGACAGGGGGTTGGACACTGAAGCTTTCTTT	CASSLDRGLDTEAFF
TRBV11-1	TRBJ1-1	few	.	TGTGCCAGCAGCTTCGGACTCTCTGAAGCTTTCTTT	CASSFGLSEAFF
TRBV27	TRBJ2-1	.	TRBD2	TGTGCCAGCAGGACAAAGGGCGCGGGAGGGCCTTTCTCCTACAATGAGCAGTTCTTC	CASRTKGAGGPFSYNEQFF
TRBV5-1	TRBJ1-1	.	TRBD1	TGCGCCAGTTTCGGACAGGGAGACACTGAAGCTTTCTTT	CASFGQGDTEAFF
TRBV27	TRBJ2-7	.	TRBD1	TGTGCCAGCAGTTCGACAGGGATCGAGCAGTACTTC	CASSSTGIEQYF
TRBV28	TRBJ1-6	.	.	TGTGCCAGCAGTTTCTGGCTGTATAATTCACCCCTCCACTTT	CASSFWLYNSPLHF
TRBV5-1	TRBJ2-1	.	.	TGCGCCAGCAGCTTGGCTCAGGGCAGCGCCTACAATGAGCAGTTCTTC	CASSLAQGSAYNEQFF
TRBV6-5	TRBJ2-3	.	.	TGTGCCAGCAGTCGGCAGGGTTCGGATACGCAGTATTTT	CASSRQGSDTQYF
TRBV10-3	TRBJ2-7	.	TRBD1	TGTGCCATCAGTGAGCCGGACAGGGCCAAATACGAGCAGTACTTC	CAISEPDRAKYEQYF
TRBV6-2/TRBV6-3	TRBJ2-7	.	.	TGTGCCAGCAGCCAACTGGACATCTACGAGCAGTACTTC	CASSQLDIYEQYF
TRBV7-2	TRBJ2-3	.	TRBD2	TGTGCCAGCAGCGCCGCTAGCGGGAGGGCCAATACGCAGTATTTT	CASSAASGRANTQYF
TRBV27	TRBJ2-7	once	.	TGTGCCAGCAGTCTATGGGACAATTCCTACGAGCAGTACTTC	CASSLWDNSYEQYF
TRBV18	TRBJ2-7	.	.	TGTGCCAGCTCACCCTTAACTTACAGGACCGATGAGGACGAGCAGTACTTC	CASSPLTYRTDEDEQYF
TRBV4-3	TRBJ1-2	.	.	TGCGCCAGCAGCCAAGAGGTGCTAATTAGTACGGGACGGGGGGGAGGCTACACCTTC	CASSQEVLISTGRGGGYTF
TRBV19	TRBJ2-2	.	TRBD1	TGTGCCAGTAGTTTTCAACAGGGGGCGCTCACCGGGGAGCTGTTTTTT	CASSFQQGALTGELFF
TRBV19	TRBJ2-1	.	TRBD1	TGTGCCAGTCTGCAAGGGAGTACAGGGGTTCAGTTCTTC	CASLQGSTGVQFF
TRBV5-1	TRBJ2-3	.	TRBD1	TGCGCCAGCAGCTTGGGGGACAGGTTGATTTCAGATACGCAGTATTTT	CASSLGDRLISDTQYF
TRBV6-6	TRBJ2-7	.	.	TGTGCCGCTAGGGGGTCCTACGAGCAGTACTTC	CAARGSYEQYF
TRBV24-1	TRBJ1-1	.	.	TGTGCCACCAGTGACCCGCGGGGCACGGGAGCTTTCTTT	CATSDPRGTGAFF
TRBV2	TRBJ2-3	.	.	TGTGCCAGCAGTGCTGACTACACAGATACGCAGTATTTT	CASSADYTDTQYF
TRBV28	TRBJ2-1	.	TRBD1	TGTGCCAGCAACGACAGGGGGGCGGAGAACAATGAGCAGTTCTTC	CASNDRGAENNEQFF
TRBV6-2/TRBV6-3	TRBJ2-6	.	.	TGTGCCAGCAGTTACAAAGCGGGCGGGGCCAACGTCCTGACTTTC	CASSYKAGGANVLTF